This T cell receptor beta chain was documented in a study of T cells after yellow fever vaccination. Notes on the study in general: Although the secondary response was weaker, it peaked faster, at day 5 versus 15. Some clonotypes, a small share, were shared between CD4 and CD8 compartments.

One entry per CDR3 protein, called by TCRdb with MiXCR from the 5' RACE reads. The sample lists about 310,000 distinct CDR3 sequences, approximately 3.8% seen once, with 23% in the top ten. The J segment lost 7 bases and the V segment lost 3 bases, leaving 7 bases of the junction unmatched. The CDR3 length is 15 residues. Looked up from germline, CDR1 is SGHRS and CDR2 is YFSETQ. In regard to this clonotype: Its matching antigen is unknown.

This TCR came from a man between 18 and 35 years old who received the YFV17D yellow fever vaccine. The chain links TRBV5-1 to TRBJ2-2; TRBD1 matches 9 bases. The sample was PBMCs, taken on the day of the yellow fever booster vaccination. The CDR3 loop reads CASSSQGAQIGELFF. The CDR3, as DNA: TGCGCCAGCAGCTCACAGGGGGCGCAAATCGGGGAGCTGTTTTTT.